The clone carrying this T cell receptor (beta chain) was seen only a few times. The antigen is undetermined. Repertoires were generated with immunoSEQ multiplex PCR, while TCRdb's copy carries only in-frame clones and drops some. The profile shows about 1,100 clones, 78% of them singletons. The time point denotes: 2015-2016 season, 7 days after influenza vaccination. Each time point used roughly 35 to 100 mL of blood. This entry is derived from a study of follicular helper T cells after annual influenza vaccination. Findings and caveats of the study: Yearly vaccinations repeatedly recalled conserved clonotypes in ICOS+CD38+ cTfh. Most later recoveries of Day 7 ICOS+CD38+ clones were ICOS-CD38- cTfh. Change in circulating plasmablasts correlated with ICOS+CD38+ cTfh clonality change.

CDR1 is LNHDA, CDR2 SQIVND, per germline (reference sequence). There are 14 residues in the CDR3. Trimming left V 0 bases short and J 14 bases short, with 18 bases between. This chain connects TRBV19 to TRBJ2-3; D is undetermined. Sequenced here: CXCR5+ CD38+ circulating T follicular helper cells from blood, sampled 7 days after influenza vaccination. Subset here: circulating Tfh, non-naive CD4+CXCR5+PD-1+ (ICOS+CD38+ or ICOS-CD38-). The receptor was derived from an adult who received the influenza vaccine. DNA for the CDR3: TGTGCCAGTAGTATAGATCTATCCCTCACCCCGGCGTATTTT. This gives the protein CASSIDLSLTPAYF.